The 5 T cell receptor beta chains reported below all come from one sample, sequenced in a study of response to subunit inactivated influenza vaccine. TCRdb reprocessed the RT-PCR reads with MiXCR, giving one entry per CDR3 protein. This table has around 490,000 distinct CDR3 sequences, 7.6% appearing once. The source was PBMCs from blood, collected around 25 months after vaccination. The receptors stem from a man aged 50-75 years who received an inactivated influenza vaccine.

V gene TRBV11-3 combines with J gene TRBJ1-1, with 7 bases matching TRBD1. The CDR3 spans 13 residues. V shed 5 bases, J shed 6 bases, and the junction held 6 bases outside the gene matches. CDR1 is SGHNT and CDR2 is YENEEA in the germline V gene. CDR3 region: CASSPGQWAEAFF. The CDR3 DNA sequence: TGTGCCAGCAGCCCGGGACAGTGGGCTGAAGCTTTCTTT. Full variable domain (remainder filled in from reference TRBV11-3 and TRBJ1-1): EAGVVQSPRYKIIEKKQPVAFWCNPISGHNTLYWYLQNLGQGPELLIRYENEEAVDDSQLPKDRFSAERLKGVDSTLKIQPAELGDSAVYLCASSPGQWAEAFFGQGTRLTVV.

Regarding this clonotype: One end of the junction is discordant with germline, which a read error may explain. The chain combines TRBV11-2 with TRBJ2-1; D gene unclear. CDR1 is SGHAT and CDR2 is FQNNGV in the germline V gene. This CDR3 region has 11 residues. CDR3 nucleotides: TGTGCCAGCAGCTTAGTGTCTGAGCAGCTCTTC. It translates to CASSLVSEQLF.

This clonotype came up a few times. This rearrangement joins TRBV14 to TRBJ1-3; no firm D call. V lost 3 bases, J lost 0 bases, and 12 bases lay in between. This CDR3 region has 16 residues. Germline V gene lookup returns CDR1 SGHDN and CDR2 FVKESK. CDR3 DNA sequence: TGTGCCAGCAGCCACCTTGGGGAGTTCTCTGGAAACACCATATATTTT. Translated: CASSHLGEFSGNTIYF. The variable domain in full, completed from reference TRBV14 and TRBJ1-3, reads EAGVTQFPSHSVIEKGQTVTLRCDPISGHDNLYWYRRVMGKEIKFLLHFVKESKQDESGMPNNRFLAERTGGTYSTLKVQPAELEDSGVYFCASSHLGEFSGNTIYFGEGSWLTVV.

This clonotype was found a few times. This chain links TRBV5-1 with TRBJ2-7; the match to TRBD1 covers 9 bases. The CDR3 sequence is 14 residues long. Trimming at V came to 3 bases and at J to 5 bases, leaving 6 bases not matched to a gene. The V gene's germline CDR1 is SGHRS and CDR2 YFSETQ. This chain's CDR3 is CASSWGQGAHEQYF. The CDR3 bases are TGCGCCAGCAGCTGGGGACAGGGAGCCCACGAGCAGTACTTC.

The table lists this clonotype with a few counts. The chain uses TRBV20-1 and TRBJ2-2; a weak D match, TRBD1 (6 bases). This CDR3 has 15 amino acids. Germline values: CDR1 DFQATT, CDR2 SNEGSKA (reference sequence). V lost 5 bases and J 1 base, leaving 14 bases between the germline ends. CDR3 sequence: CSAELDSKNTGELFF. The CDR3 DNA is TGCAGTGCTGAGTTGGACAGCAAGAACACCGGGGAGCTGTTTTTT.